This entry describes one T cell receptor beta chain. Its antigen is not known. RNA transcripts were the template for amplifying TCR beta CDR3 regions. The HTBI primer set served for first-round RT-PCR of the TCR CDR3. Using its own MiXCR run on the multiplex PCR reads, TCRdb lists one record per CDR3 protein. The table records around 720,000 distinct CDR3 sequences, about a third of them present only once. The data are from a study of T cells in Graves' hyperthyroidism and ophthalmopathy. In the study overall: Peripheral blood was collected at initial diagnosis, before any treatment.

Study-wide results and limits: Most thyroid clonotypes with frequency above 0.001 were detected in blood.

Germline V lookup: CDR1 SGHTA, CDR2 FQGNSA. CDR3 size: 17 residues. Trimming cost V 8 bases and J 4 bases; bases outside gene matches: 16. The V gene is TRBV7-2, the J gene TRBJ2-2; 7 bases agree with TRBD2. Sequenced input: blood. The receptor was derived from a woman between 40 and 50 years old with Graves' hyperthyroidism. The CDR3 spells CASLPLRGGYRTGELFF. CDR3 in DNA: TGTGCCAGCCTCCCGCTGAGGGGAGGGTATCGCACCGGGGAGCTGTTTTTT. Variable domain in full (rest from reference TRBV7-2 and TRBJ2-2): GAGVSQSPSNKVTEKGKDVELRCDPISGHTALYWYRQSLGQGLEFLIYFQGNSAPDKSGLPSDRFSAERTGGSVSTLTIQRTQQEDSAVYLCASLPLRGGYRTGELFFGEGSRLTVL.